This entry is about one T cell receptor beta chain. Its antigen is not known. The PCR ran on 60 Vbeta and 13 Jbeta primers. The assay was immunoSEQ multiplex PCR, and TCRdb's table has in-frame clones only and misses some. The table includes 88,000 or so clones, around 60% detected once. CDR1 is SGDLS and CDR2 is YYNGEE in the germline V gene. This CDR3 spans 14 amino acids. Trimming left V 0 bases short and J 6 bases short, with 12 bases between. The data belong to a study of cytomegalovirus exposure and HLA in healthy donors. Broader study findings: A later analysis found that most CMV-associated TCR beta chains appeared HLA-restricted. TCR beta V- and J-gene trimming was later associated with a missense DCLRE1C variant. Analysis was performed later, and it showed HLA-associated TCR beta chains to be more clonally expanded than equally common others. A later analysis linked around 17,000 TCR beta sequences to HLA alleles at 0.05 false discovery rate.

The receptor's source is a male donor in good health and CMV-seropositive. The material sequenced was PBMCs. The V and J genes are TRBV9 and TRBJ1-1; D is undetermined. The CDR3 protein is CASSVGTEGAEAFF. In nucleotides, the CDR3 is TGTGCCAGCAGCGTAGGGACCGAGGGTGCTGAAGCTTTCTTT.